This T cell receptor (beta chain) was retrieved from a study of blood T cell repertoires in COVID-19. About the study: Sites across the United States, Italy and Spain contributed samples from acute and convalescent COVID-19. From T cells, B-cell-depleted T cells, or PBMCs came the material, which was cDNA or gDNA.

Authors' processing steps: The assay estimated nucleated cells by amplifying reference gene primers. TCRdb keeps only in-frame clones here, not all; method: immunoSEQ multiplex PCR. V and J calls and clone size come straight from that table; D and trimming were deduced from the DNA. The profile shows 200,000 to 250,000 clones, about 90% of them singletons. This clone has only one observation. The CDR3 is made up of 13 amino acids. V was shortened by 6 bases and J by 2 bases, with 11 bases between the two germline ends. In germline, CDR1 is SGHTS, CDR2 YDEGEE. The genes are TRBV5-8 and TRBJ1-2, with TRBD1 as a possible D gene (6 bases). The source of this sequence is a man younger than 35 with active or convalescent COVID-19. Sequencing was performed on peripheral blood. This CDR3 reads CASTAQGNYGYTF. DNA for the CDR3: TGTGCCAGCACCGCTCAGGGGAACTATGGCTACACCTTC.